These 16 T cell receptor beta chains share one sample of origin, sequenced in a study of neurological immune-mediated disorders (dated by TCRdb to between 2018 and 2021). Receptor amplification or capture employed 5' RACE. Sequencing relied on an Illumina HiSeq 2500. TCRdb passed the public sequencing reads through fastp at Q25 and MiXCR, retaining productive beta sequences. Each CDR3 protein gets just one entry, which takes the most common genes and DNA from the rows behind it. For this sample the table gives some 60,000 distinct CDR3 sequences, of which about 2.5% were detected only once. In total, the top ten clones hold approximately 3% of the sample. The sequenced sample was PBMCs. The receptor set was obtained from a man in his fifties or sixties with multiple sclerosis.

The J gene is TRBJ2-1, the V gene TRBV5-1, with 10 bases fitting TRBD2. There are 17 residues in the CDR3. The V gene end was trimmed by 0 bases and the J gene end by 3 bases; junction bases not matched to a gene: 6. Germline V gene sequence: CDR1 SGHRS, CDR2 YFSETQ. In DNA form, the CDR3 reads TGCGCCAGCAGCTTGGCTCGGCTAGCGGGGGTCTACAATGAGCAGTTCTTC. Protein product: CASSLARLAGVYNEQFF.

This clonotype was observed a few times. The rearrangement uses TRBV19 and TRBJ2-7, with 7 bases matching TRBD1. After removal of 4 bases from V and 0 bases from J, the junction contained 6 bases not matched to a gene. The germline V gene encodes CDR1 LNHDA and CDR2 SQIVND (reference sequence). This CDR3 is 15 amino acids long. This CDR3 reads CASSTQGQISYEQYF. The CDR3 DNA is TGTGCCAGTAGTACTCAGGGACAGATCTCCTACGAGCAGTACTTC.

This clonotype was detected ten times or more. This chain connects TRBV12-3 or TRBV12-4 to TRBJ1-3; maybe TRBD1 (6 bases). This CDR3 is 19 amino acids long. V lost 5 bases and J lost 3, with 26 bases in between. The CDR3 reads CASSHRARWTVLYGNTIYF. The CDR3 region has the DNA TGTGCCAGCAGTCACAGGGCCCGGTGGACGGTGTTATATGGAAACACCATATATTTT.

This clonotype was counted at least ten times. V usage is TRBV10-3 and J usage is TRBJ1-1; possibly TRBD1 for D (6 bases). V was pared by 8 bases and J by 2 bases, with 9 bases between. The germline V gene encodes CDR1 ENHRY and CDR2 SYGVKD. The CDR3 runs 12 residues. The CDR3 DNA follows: TGTGCCATCCGGACAGTCAACACTGAAGCTTTCTTT. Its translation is CAIRTVNTEAFF.

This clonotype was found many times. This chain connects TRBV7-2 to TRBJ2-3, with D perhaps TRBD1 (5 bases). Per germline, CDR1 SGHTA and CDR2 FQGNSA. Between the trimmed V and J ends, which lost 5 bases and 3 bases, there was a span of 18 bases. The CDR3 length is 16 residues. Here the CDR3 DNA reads TGTGCCAGCAGCCCTCGGGCAGGGTCTATAACAGATACGCAGTATTTT. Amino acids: CASSPRAGSITDTQYF.

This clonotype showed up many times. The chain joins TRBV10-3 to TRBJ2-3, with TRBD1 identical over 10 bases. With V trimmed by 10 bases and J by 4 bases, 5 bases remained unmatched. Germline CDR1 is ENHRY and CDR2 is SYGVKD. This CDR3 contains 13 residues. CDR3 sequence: CATGTGEADTQYF. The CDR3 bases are TGTGCCACCGGGACAGGGGAGGCAGATACGCAGTATTTT.

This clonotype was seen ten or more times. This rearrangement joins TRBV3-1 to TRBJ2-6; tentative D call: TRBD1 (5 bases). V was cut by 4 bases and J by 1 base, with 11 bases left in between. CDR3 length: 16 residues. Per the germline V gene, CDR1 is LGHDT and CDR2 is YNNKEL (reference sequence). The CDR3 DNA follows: TGTGCCAGCAGCCTCACTACAGGTTCTGGGGCCAACGTCCTGACTTTC. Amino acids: CASSLTTGSGANVLTF.

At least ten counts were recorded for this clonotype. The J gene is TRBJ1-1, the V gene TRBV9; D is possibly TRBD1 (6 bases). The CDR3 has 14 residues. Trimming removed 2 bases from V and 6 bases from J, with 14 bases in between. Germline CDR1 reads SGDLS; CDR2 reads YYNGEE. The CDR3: CASSVGVGGPEAFF. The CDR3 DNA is TGTGCCAGCAGCGTTGGGGTCGGGGGGCCTGAAGCTTTCTTT.

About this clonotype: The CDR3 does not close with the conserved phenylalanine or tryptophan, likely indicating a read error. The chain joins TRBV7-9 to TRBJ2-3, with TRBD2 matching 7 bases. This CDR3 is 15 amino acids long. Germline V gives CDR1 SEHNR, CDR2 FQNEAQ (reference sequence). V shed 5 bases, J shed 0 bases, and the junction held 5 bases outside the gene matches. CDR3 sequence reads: CASSILGGSTDTQYI. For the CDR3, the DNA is TGTGCCAGCAGCATACTCGGGGGGAGCACAGATACGCAGTATATT.

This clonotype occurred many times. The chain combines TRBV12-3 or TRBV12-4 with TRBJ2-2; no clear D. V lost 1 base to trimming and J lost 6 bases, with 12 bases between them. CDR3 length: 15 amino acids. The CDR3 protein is CASSLDPSGAGELFF. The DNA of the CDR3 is TGTGCCAGCAGTTTAGACCCCTCTGGGGCCGGGGAGCTGTTTTTT.

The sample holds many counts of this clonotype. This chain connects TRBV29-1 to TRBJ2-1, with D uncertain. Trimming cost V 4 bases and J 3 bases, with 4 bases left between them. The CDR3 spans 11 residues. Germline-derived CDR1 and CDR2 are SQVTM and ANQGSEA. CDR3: CSVGDYNEQFF. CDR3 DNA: TGCAGCGTTGGAGACTACAATGAGCAGTTCTTC.

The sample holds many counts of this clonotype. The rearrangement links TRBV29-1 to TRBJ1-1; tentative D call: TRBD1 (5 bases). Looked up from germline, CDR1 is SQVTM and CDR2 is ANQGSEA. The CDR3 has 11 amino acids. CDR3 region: CAIAGDAEAFF. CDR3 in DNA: TGCGCCATTGCGGGGGATGCTGAAGCTTTCTTT.

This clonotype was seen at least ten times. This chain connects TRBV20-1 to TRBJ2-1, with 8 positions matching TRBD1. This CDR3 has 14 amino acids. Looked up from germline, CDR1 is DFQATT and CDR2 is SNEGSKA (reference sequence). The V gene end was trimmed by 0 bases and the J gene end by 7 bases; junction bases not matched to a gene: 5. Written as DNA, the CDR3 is TGCAGTGCTAGAGAGGGCAGGGGGCGGAATGAGCAGTTCTTC. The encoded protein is CSAREGRGRNEQFF.

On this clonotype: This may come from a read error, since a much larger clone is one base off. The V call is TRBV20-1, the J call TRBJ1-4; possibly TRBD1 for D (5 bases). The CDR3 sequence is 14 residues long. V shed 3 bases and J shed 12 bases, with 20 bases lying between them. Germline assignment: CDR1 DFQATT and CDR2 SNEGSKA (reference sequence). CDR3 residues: CSARKGERVRELFF. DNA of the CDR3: TGCAGTGCTAGGAAAGGGGAGAGGGTGCGGGAACTGTTTTTT.

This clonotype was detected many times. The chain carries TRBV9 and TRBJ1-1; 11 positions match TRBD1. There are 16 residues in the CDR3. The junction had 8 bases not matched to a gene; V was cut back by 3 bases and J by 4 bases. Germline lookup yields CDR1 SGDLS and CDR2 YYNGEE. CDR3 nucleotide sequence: TGTGCCAGCAGCGAGGATCCCGGGACAGGGGGCACTGAAGCTTTCTTT. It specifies CASSEDPGTGGTEAFF.

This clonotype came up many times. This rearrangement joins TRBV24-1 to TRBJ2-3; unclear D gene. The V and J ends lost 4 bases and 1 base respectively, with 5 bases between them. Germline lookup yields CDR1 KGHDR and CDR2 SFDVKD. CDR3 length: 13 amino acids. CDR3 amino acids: CATSEDGTDTQYF. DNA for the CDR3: TGTGCCACCAGTGAGGATGGCACAGATACGCAGTATTTT.